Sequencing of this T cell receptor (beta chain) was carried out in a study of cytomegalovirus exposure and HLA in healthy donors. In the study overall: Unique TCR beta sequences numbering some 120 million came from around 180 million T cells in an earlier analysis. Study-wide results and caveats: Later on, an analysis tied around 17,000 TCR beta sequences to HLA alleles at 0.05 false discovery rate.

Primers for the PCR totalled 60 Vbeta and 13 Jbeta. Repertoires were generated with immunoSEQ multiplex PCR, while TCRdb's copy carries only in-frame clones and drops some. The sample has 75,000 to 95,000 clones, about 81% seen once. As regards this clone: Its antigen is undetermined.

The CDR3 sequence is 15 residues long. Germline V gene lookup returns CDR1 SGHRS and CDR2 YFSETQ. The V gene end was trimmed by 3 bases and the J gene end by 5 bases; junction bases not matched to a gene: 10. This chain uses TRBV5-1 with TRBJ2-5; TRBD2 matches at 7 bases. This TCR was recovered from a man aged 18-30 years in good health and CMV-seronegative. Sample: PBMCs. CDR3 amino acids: CASSSGLFVRETQYF. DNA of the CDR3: TGCGCCAGCAGCTCGGGACTATTCGTCAGGGAGACCCAGTACTTC.